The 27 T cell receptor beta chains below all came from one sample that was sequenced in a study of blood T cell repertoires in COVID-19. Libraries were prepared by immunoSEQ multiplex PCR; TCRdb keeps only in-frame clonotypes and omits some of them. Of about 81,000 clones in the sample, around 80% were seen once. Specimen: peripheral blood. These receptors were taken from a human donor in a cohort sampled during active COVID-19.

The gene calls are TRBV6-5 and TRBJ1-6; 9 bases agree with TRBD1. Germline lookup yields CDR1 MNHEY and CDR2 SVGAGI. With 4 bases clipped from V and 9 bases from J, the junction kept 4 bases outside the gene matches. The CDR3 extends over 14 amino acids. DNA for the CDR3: TGTGCCAGCAGTTTCCGGGACAGGGCTTCACCCCTCCACTTT. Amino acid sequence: CASSFRDRASPLHF.

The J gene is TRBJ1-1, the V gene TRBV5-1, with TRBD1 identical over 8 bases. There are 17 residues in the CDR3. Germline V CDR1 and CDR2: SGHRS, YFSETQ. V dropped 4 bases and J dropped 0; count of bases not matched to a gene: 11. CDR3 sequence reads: CASSPGTGGIMNTEAFF. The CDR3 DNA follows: TGCGCCAGCAGCCCAGGGACAGGCGGTATTATGAACACTGAAGCTTTCTTT.

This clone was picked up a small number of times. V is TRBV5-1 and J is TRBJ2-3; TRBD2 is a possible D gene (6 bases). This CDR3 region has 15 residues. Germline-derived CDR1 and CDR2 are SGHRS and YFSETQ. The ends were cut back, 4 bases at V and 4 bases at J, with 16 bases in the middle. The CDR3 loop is CASSRETSWADTQYF. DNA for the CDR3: TGCGCCAGCAGCAGGGAGACTAGTTGGGCAGATACGCAGTATTTT.

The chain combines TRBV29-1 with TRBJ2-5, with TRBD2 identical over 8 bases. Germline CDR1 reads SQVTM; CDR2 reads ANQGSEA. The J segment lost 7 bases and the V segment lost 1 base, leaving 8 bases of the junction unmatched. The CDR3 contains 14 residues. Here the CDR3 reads CSVEGQQLAGTQYF. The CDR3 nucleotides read TGCAGCGTTGAAGGTCAGCAGCTAGCGGGGACCCAGTACTTC.

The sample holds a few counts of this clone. CDR3 residues: CASSRAGQANTEAFF. CDR3 DNA: TGTGCCAGCAGCCGGGCGGGACAGGCTAACACTGAAGCTTTCTTT. This rearrangement joins TRBV2 to TRBJ1-1; 8 nucleotides match TRBD1. The V gene's germline CDR1 is SNHLY and CDR2 FYNNEI. This CDR3 spans 15 amino acids. Trimming took 6 bases from V and 2 from J; bases not matched to a gene: 8.

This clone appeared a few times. DNA for the CDR3: TGTGCCAGCAGGGGAGTGAGGACGAACACTGAAGCTTTCTTT. This gives the protein CASRGVRTNTEAFF. The V call is TRBV2, the J call TRBJ1-1; no clear D gene. V lost 6 bases, J lost 1 base, and 12 bases lay in between. The CDR3 consists of 14 residues. Germline CDR1 and CDR2: SNHLY and FYNNEI.

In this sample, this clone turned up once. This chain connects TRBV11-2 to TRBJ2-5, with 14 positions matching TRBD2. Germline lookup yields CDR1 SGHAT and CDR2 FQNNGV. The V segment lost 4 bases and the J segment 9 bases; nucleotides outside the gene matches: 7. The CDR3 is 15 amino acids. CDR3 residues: CASSSGLAGGTPQYF. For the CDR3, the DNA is TGTGCCAGCAGCTCCGGACTAGCGGGGGGTACCCCCCAGTACTTC. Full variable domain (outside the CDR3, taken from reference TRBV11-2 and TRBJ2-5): EAGVAQSPRYKIIEKRQSVAFWCNPISGHATLYWYQQILGQGPKLLIQFQNNGVVDDSQLPKDRFSAERLKGVDSTLKIQPAKLEDSAVYLCASSSGLAGGTPQYFGPGTRLLVL.

CDR3 coding DNA: TGTGCCAGCAGCAGTCTATCGCGCCAGCCGGAGGATGGCTACACCTTC. This sequence encodes CASSSLSRQPEDGYTF. This chain connects TRBV5-4 to TRBJ1-2; D remains unclear. With 4 bases removed from V and 6 bases from J, the gap between germline ends came to 22 bases. Germline lookup yields CDR1 SGHNT and CDR2 YYREEE (reference sequence). The CDR3 length is 16 residues.

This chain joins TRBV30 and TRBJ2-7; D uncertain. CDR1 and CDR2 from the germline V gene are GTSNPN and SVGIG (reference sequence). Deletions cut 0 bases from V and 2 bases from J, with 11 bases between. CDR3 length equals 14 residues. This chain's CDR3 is CAWSVLQSTYEQYF. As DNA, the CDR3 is TGTGCCTGGAGTGTATTACAGAGCACCTACGAGCAGTACTTC.

CDR3: CASSIQGADTQYF. The CDR3, as DNA: TGTGCCAGTAGTATCCAGGGCGCAGATACGCAGTATTTT. J is TRBJ2-3 and V is TRBV19, with a tentative D call TRBD1 (5 bases). V was trimmed by 3 bases and J by 4 bases, leaving 8 bases between them. This CDR3 has 13 amino acids. The V gene's germline CDR1 is LNHDA and CDR2 SQIVND (reference sequence). The full variable domain, with the rest looked up from reference TRBV19 and TRBJ2-3, is DGGITQSPKYLFRKEGQNVTLSCEQNLNHDAMYWYRQDPGQGLRLIYYSQIVNDFQKGDIAEGYSVSREKKESFPLTVTSAQKNPTAFYLCASSIQGADTQYFGPGTRLTVL.

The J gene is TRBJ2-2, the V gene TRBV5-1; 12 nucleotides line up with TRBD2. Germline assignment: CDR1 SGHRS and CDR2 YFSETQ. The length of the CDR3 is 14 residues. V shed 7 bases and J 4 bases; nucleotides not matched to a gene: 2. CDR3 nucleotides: TGCGCCAGCTGGACTAGCGGGGCCACCGGGGAGCTGTTTTTT. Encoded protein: CASWTSGATGELFF. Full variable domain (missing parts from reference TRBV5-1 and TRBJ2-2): KAGVTQTPRYLIKTRGQQVTLSCSPISGHRSVSWYQQTPGQGLQFLFEYFSETQRNKGNFPGRFSGRQFSNSRSEMNVSTLELGDSALYLCASWTSGATGELFFGEGSRLTVL.

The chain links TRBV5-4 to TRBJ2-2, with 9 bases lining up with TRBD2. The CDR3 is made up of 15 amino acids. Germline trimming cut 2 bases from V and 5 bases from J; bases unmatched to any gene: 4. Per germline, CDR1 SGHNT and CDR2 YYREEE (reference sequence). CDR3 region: CASSLAGGRTGELFF. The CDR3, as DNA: TGTGCCAGCAGCTTAGCGGGGGGACGGACCGGGGAGCTGTTTTTT.

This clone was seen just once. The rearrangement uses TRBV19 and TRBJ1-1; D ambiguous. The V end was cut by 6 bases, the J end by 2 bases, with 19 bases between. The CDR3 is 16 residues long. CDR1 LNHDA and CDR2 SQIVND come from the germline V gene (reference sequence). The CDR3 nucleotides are TGTGCCAGTAGATTGGGCAGTAGGTCTTCTAACACTGAAGCTTTCTTT. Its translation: CASRLGSRSSNTEAFF. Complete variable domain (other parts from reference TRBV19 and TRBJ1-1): DGGITQSPKYLFRKEGQNVTLSCEQNLNHDAMYWYRQDPGQGLRLIYYSQIVNDFQKGDIAEGYSVSREKKESFPLTVTSAQKNPTAFYLCASRLGSRSSNTEAFFGQGTRLTVV.

The DNA for the CDR3 is TGTGCCAGCAGCTTTCCCGGACTTAGCTCCTACGAGCAGTACTTC. Its protein product is CASSFPGLSSYEQYF. V gene TRBV5-6 combines with J gene TRBJ2-7; TRBD2 might be the D (5 bases). The CDR3 has 15 amino acids. V lost 2 bases and J 0 bases, leaving 12 bases between the germline ends. CDR1 and CDR2 from the germline V gene are SGHDT and YYEEEE.

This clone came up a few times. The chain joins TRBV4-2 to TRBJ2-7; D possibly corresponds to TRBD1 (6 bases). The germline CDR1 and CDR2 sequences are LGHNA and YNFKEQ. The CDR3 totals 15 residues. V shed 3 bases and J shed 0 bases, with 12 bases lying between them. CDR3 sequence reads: CASSHRTGSSYEQYF. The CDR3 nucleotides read TGTGCCAGCAGCCATCGAACAGGGAGCTCCTACGAGCAGTACTTC.

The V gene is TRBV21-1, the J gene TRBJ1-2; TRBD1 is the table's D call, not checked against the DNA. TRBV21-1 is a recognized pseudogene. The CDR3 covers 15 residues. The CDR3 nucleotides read TGTGCCAGCAGCAAAGGTATAAAACAGGGTTTCGGCTACACCTTC. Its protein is CASSKGIKQGFGYTF.

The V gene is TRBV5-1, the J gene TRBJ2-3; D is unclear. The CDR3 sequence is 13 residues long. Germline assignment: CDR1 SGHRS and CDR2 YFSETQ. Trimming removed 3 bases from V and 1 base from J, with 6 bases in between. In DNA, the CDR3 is TGCGCCAGCAGCTATACGGGCACAGATACGCAGTATTTT. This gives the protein CASSYTGTDTQYF.

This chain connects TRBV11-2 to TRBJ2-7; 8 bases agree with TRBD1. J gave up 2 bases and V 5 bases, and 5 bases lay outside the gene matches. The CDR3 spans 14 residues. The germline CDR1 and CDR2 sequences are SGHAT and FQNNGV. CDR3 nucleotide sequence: TGTGCCAGCAGCCAAACAGGGGGACCCTACGAGCAGTACTTC. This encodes CASSQTGGPYEQYF.

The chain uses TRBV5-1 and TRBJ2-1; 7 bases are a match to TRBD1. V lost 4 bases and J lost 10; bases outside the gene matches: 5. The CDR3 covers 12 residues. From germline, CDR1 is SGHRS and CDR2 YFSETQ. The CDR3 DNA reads TGCGCCAGCAGCCAGGGACAGCCAGAGCAGTTCTTC. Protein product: CASSQGQPEQFF.

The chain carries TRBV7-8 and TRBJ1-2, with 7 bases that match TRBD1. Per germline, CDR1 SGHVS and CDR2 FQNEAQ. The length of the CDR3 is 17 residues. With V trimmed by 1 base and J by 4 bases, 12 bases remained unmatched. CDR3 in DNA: TGTGCCAGCAGCTTAGAAGGGGGCGCGTCCGCGGTCTATGGCTACACCTTC. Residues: CASSLEGGASAVYGYTF.

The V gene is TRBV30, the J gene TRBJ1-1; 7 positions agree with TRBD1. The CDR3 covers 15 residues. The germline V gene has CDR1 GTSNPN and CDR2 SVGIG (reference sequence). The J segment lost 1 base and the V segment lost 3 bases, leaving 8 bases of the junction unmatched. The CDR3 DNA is TGTGCCTGGAGGGGACAGATAGAGTGGAACACTGAAGCTTTCTTT. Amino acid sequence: CAWRGQIEWNTEAFF.

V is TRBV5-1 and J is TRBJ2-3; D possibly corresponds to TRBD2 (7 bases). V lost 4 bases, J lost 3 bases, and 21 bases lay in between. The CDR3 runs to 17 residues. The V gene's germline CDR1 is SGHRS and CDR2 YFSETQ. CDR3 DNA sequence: TGCGCCAGCAGCCAAATCACAGGGAGGGTAGTTACAGATACGCAGTATTTT. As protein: CASSQITGRVVTDTQYF.

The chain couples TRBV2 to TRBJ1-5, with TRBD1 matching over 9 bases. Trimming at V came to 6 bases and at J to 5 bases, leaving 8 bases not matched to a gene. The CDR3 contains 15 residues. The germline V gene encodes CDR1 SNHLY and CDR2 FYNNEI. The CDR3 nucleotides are TGTGCCAGCAGATTTGTACAGGGGGCGGATCAGCCCCAGCATTTT. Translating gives CASRFVQGADQPQHF. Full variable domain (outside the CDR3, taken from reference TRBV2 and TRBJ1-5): EPEVTQTPSHQVTQMGQEVILRCVPISNHLYFYWYRQILGQKVEFLVSFYNNEISEKSEIFDDQFSVERPDGSNFTLKIRSTKLEDSAMYFCASRFVQGADQPQHFGDGTRLSIL.

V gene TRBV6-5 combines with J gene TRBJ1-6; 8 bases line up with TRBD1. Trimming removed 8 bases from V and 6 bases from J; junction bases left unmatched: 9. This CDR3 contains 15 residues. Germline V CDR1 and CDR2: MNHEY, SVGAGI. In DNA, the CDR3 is TGTGCCAGCTTCATGGACAGGGTGGGTAATTCACCCCTCCACTTT. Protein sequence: CASFMDRVGNSPLHF.

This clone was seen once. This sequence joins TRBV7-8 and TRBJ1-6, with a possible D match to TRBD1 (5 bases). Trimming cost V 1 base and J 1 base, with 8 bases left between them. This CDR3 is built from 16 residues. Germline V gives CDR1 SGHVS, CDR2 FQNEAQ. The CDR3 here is CASSLEGWSYNSPLHF. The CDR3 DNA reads TGTGCCAGCAGCTTAGAGGGGTGGTCCTATAATTCACCCCTCCACTTT.

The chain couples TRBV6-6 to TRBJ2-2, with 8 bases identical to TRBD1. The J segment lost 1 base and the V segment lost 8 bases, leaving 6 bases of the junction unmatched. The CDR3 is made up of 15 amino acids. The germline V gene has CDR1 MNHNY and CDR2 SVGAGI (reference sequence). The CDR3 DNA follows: TGTGCCAGCTACTGGACAGGGCAGAACACCGGGGAGCTGTTTTTT. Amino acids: CASYWTGQNTGELFF.

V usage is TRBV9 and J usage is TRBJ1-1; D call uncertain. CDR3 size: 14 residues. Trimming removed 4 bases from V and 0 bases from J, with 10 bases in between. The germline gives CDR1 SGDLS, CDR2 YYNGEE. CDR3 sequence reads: CASSTGQLNTEAFF. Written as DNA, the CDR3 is TGTGCCAGCAGCACGGGTCAGTTGAACACTGAAGCTTTCTTT.